This T cell receptor beta chain comes out of a study of OX40 agonist ivuxolimab in advanced cancers. Profiled with immunoSEQ multiplex PCR; TCRdb holds only in-frame clones, not every one. The sample shows tens of thousands of clones, around 93% of them seen only once. This CDR3 is 14 amino acids long. The germline V gene has CDR1 SEHNR and CDR2 FQNEAQ (reference sequence). V was clipped by 2 bases and J by 8 bases, with 13 bases between them. A note on this clone: Its antigen is not identified.

Study observations and caveats: Not determined was the antigen specificity of the expanded peripheral T cells.

Sequencing used CD4+ or CD8+ T cells sorted from blood, obtained in a trial of the OX40 agonist ivuxolimab. This chain links TRBV7-9 with TRBJ2-1; D is ambiguous. The receptor comes from an adult with an advanced solid tumor such as melanoma, head and neck, liver or kidney cancer. For the CDR3, the DNA is TGTGCCAGCAGCTTAATGGATTTGGTGGATGAGCAGTTCTTC. Protein sequence: CASSLMDLVDEQFF.